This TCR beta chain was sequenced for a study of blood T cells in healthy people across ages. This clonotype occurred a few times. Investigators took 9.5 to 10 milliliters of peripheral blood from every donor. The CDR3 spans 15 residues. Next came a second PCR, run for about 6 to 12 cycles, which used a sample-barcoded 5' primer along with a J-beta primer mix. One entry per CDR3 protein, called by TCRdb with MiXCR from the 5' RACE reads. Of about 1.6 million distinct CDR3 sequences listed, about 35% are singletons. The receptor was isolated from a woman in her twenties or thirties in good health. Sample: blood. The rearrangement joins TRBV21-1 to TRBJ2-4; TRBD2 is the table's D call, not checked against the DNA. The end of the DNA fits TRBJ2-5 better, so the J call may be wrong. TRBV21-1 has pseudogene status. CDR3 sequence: CASSPRLARGETQYF. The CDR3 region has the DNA TGTGCCAGCAGCCCACGACTAGCGAGGGGGGAGACCCAGTACTTC.